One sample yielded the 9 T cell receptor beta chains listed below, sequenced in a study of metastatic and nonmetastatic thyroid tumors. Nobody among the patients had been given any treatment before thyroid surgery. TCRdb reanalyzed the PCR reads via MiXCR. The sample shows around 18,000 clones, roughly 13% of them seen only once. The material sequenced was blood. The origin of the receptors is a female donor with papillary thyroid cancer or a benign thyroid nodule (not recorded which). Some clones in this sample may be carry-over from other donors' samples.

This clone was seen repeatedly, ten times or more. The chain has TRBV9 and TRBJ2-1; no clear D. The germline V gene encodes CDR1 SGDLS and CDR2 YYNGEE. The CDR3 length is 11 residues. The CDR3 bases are TGTGCAGATGGGGACTACAATGAGCAGTTCTTC. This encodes CADGDYNEQFF.

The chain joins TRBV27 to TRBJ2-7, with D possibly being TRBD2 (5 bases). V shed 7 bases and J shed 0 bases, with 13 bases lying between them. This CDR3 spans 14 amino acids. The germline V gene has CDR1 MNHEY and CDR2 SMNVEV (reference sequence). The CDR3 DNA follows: TGTGCCAGCATCAAGCGTGGGAGCTCCTACGAGCAGTACTTC. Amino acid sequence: CASIKRGSSYEQYF.

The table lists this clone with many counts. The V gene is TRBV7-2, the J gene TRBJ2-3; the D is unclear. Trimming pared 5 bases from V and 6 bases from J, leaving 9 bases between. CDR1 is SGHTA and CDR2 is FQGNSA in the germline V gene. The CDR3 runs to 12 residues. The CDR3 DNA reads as TGTGCCAGCAGCCCAGGATGGGATACGCAGTATTTT. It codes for CASSPGWDTQYF.

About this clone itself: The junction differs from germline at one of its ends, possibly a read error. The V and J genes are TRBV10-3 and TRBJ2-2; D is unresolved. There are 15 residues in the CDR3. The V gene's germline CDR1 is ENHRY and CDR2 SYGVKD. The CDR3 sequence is CATSARQISTGELFF. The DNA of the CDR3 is TGTGCCACCAGTGCACGCCAGATTTCGACCGGGGAGCTGTTTTTT.

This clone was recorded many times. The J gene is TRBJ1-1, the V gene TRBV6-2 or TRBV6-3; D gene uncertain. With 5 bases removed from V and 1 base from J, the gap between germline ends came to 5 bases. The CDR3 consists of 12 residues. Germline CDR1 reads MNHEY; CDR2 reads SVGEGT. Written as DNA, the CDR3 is TGTGCCAGCAGTACGCAGAACACTGAAGCTTTCTTT. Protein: CASSTQNTEAFF.

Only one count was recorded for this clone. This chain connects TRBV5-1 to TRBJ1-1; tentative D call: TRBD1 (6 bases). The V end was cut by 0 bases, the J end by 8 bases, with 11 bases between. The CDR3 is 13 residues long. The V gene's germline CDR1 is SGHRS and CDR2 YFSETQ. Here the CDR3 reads CASSLDNDREAFF. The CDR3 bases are TGCGCCAGCAGCTTGGACAATGACAGGGAAGCTTTCTTT.

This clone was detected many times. The CDR3, as DNA: TGTGCCAGCAGTAATCTCCTACCAGCGGGGGACACAGATACGCAGTATTTT. Its protein is CASSNLLPAGDTDTQYF. The rearrangement links TRBV27 to TRBJ2-3; TRBD2 matches at 8 bases. V shed 5 bases and J 2 bases; nucleotides not matched to a gene: 12. The germline V gene has CDR1 MNHEY and CDR2 SMNVEV (reference sequence). This CDR3 region has 17 residues.

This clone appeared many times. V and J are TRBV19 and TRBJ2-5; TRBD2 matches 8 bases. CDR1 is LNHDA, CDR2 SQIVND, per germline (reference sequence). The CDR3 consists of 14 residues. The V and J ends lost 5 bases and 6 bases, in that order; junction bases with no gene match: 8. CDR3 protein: CASSPVAGTQTQYF. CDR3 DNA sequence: TGTGCCAGTAGTCCAGTAGCGGGGACCCAGACCCAGTACTTC.

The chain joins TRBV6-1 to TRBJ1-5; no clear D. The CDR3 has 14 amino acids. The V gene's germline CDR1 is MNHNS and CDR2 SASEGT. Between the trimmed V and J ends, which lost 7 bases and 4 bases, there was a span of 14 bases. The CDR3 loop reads CASKEGGGNQPQHF. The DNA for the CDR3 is TGTGCCAGCAAGGAAGGTGGAGGGAATCAGCCCCAGCATTTT.